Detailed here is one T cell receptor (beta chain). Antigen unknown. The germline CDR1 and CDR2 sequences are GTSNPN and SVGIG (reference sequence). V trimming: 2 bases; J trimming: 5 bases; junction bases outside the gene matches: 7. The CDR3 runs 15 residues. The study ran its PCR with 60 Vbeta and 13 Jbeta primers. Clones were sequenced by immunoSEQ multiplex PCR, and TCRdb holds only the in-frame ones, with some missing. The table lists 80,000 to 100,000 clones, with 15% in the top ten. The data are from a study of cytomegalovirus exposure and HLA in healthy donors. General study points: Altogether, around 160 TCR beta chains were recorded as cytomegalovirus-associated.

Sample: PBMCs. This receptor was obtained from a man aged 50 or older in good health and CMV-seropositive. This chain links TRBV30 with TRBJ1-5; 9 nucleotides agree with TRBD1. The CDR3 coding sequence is TGTGCCTGGAGTCCGGGACAGGGCCCGTATCAGCCCCAGCATTTT. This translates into CAWSPGQGPYQPQHF.